The 32 T cell receptor beta chains listed next were all sequenced from one sample in a study of cytomegalovirus exposure and HLA in healthy donors. Both 60 Vbeta primers and 13 Jbeta primers went into the PCR. Here immunoSEQ multiplex PCR was the method, and the copy in TCRdb shows in-frame clones only, minus some. The data hold around 150,000 clones, with about 76% observed a single time. Sample: PBMCs. The receptors come from a male donor in good health and CMV-seropositive.

This chain uses TRBV20-1 with TRBJ1-2; unclear D gene. The germline gives CDR1 DFQATT, CDR2 SNEGSKA (reference sequence). The CDR3 consists of 8 residues. CDR3 DNA: TGCATGGCCTATGGCTACACCTTC. Translation gives CMAYGYTF.

This clone was found a few times. The CDR3 loop is CASSWGVDQPQHF. DNA of the CDR3: TGCGCCAGCAGCTGGGGGGTGGATCAGCCCCAGCATTTT. V gene TRBV5-1 combines with J gene TRBJ1-5, with D possibly being TRBD1 (5 bases). Germline V CDR1 and CDR2: SGHRS, YFSETQ. V lost 3 bases, J lost 5 bases, and 9 bases lay in between. CDR3 length: 13 amino acids.

The gene calls are TRBV19 and TRBJ1-5, with D perhaps matching TRBD1 (6 bases). The V gene's germline CDR1 is LNHDA and CDR2 SQIVND (reference sequence). The CDR3 contains 14 residues. V shed 3 bases and J shed 3 bases, with 9 bases lying between them. The CDR3 nucleotides read TGTGCCAGTAGTATCAGGGACATCAATCAGCCCCAGCATTTT. Its translation is CASSIRDINQPQHF.

This clone showed up just a few times. The rearrangement links TRBV2 to TRBJ2-1; the D gene is possibly TRBD1 (7 bases). The CDR3 runs 15 residues. The germline V and J ends were trimmed by 3 bases and 2 bases, with 11 bases remaining between them. The germline CDR1 and CDR2 sequences are SNHLY and FYNNEI. The CDR3 nucleotides are TGTGCCAGCAGTGACAGGGGGGCCACCTACAATGAGCAGTTCTTC. Amino acid sequence: CASSDRGATYNEQFF.

This clone counts as medium-sized. The J gene is TRBJ2-3, the V gene TRBV6-4; 11 positions agree with TRBD2. Germline trimming cut 4 bases from V and 4 bases from J; bases unmatched to any gene: 1. The CDR3 contains 14 residues. Per germline, CDR1 MRHNA and CDR2 SNTAGT. The CDR3: CASSVSGGADTQYF. CDR3 sequence (DNA): TGTGCCAGCAGTGTTAGCGGGGGGGCAGATACGCAGTATTTT.

The J gene is TRBJ1-2, the V gene TRBV27; D remains unclear. The CDR3 is 14 amino acids. CDR1 and CDR2 (germline): MNHEY, SMNVEV (reference sequence). Trimming shortened V by 0 bases and J by 5 bases, and 10 bases separated the two germline ends. Written as DNA, the CDR3 is TGTGCCAGCAGTTTATCGAAGGGAGGTTATGGCTACACCTTC. Protein: CASSLSKGGYGYTF.

The rearrangement joins TRBV9 to TRBJ1-5, with D possibly TRBD1 on 6 matching bases. V dropped 3 bases and J dropped 2 bases, with 12 bases sitting between them. The CDR3 covers 15 residues. CDR1 and CDR2 from the germline V gene are SGDLS and YYNGEE. The CDR3 loop is CASSARGGGNQPQHF. The CDR3 DNA sequence: TGTGCCAGCAGCGCGAGAGGGGGGGGCAATCAGCCCCAGCATTTT.

V is TRBV7-3 and J is TRBJ2-5, with TRBD2 matching over 9 bases. J gave up 5 bases and V 1 base, and 8 bases lay outside the gene matches. Germline values: CDR1 SGHTA, CDR2 FQGTGA. The CDR3 sequence is 16 residues long. The CDR3 sequence: CASSLMGSGGAETQYF. Written as DNA, the CDR3 is TGTGCCAGCAGCTTAATGGGTAGCGGGGGAGCGGAGACCCAGTACTTC. The full variable domain, its missing parts supplied by reference TRBV7-3 and TRBJ2-5, is GAGVSQTPSNKVTEKGKYVELRCDPISGHTALYWYRQSLGQGPEFLIYFQGTGAADDSGLPNDRFFAVRPEGSVSTLKIQRTERGDSAVYLCASSLMGSGGAETQYFGPGTRLLVL.

The genes are TRBV7-9 and TRBJ1-6; 11 bases align to TRBD1. The J segment lost 13 bases and the V segment lost 4 bases, leaving 3 bases of the junction unmatched. Germline assignment: CDR1 SEHNR and CDR2 FQNEAQ (reference sequence). This CDR3 is built from 13 residues. CDR3 coding DNA: TGTGCCAGCAGCTGGGACAGGGGGTTTCCCCTCCACTTT. Its translation is CASSWDRGFPLHF.

This clone came up many times. The CDR3 region has the DNA TGTGCCAGCAGCCAAGATGTTGGGACAGGGTCGTGGGAGCAGTACTTC. It encodes CASSQDVGTGSWEQYF. V gene TRBV4-2 combines with J gene TRBJ2-7, with 9 nucleotides matching TRBD1. With 0 bases clipped from V and 7 bases from J, the junction kept 10 bases outside the gene matches. CDR1 is LGHNA, CDR2 YNFKEQ, per germline. There are 16 residues in the CDR3.

There are a few counts of this clone. This chain joins TRBV5-6 and TRBJ1-1, with a possible D match to TRBD1 (5 bases). The CDR3 contains 15 residues. Germline V gene data show CDR1 as SGHDT and CDR2 as YYEEEE. V was pared by 3 bases and J by 4 bases, with 16 bases between. The CDR3 is CASSSGQSRITEAFF. CDR3 sequence (DNA): TGTGCCAGCAGCTCTGGACAATCACGGATCACTGAAGCTTTCTTT.

The chain couples TRBV20-1 to TRBJ1-1, with D possibly being TRBD1 (5 bases). The V end lost 6 bases, the J end lost 7 bases, and 12 bases lay between the germline ends. The CDR3 extends over 11 amino acids. Per germline, CDR1 DFQATT and CDR2 SNEGSKA (reference sequence). The chain's CDR3 is CSAPGMFEAFF. CDR3 nucleotide sequence: TGCAGTGCCCCAGGGATGTTTGAAGCTTTCTTT.

The V and J genes are TRBV6-5 and TRBJ1-2, with D possibly TRBD1 on 6 matching bases. CDR1 MNHEY and CDR2 SVGAGI come from the germline V gene. This CDR3 has 13 residues. Trimming took off 6 bases at V and 9 bases at J, with 17 bases between the two ends. CDR3 in amino acids: CASSWGQESRYTF. The CDR3 nucleotides are TGTGCCAGCAGCTGGGGGCAGGAGAGTCGCTACACCTTC.

The chain combines TRBV9 with TRBJ1-1, with TRBD1 as a possible D gene (5 bases). The V end lost 1 base, the J end lost 4 bases, and 11 bases lay between the germline ends. This CDR3 has 14 residues. Germline CDR1 and CDR2: SGDLS and YYNGEE. The CDR3 DNA reads TGTGCCAGCAGCGTACAGGGTCGCGGCACTGAAGCTTTCTTT. It is translated as CASSVQGRGTEAFF.

As regards this clone: Other DNA sequences from this sample encode an identical CDR3 as well. The V gene is TRBV19, the J gene TRBJ2-1, with D hard to call. V dropped 1 base and J dropped 0 bases, with 7 bases sitting between them. The CDR3 loop spans 15 amino acids. Looked up from germline, CDR1 is LNHDA and CDR2 is SQIVND (reference sequence). CDR3 protein: CASSIGPSSYNEQFF. CDR3 DNA sequence: TGTGCCAGTAGTATAGGTCCGAGCTCCTACAATGAGCAGTTCTTC. The variable domain in full, with the rest retrieved from reference TRBV19 and TRBJ2-1, is DGGITQSPKYLFRKEGQNVTLSCEQNLNHDAMYWYRQDPGQGLRLIYYSQIVNDFQKGDIAEGYSVSREKKESFPLTVTSAQKNPTAFYLCASSIGPSSYNEQFFGPGTRLTVL.

The CDR3 DNA sequence: TGTGCCAGCAGCCCGACCCCTAGCGGGGCCTCCTACGAGCAGTACTTC. This sequence encodes CASSPTPSGASYEQYF. The chain is built from TRBV5-6 and TRBJ2-7; 9 nucleotides match TRBD2. Germline assignment: CDR1 SGHDT and CDR2 YYEEEE. The CDR3 contains 16 residues. V dropped 4 bases and J dropped 0; count of bases not matched to a gene: 8.

The rearrangement uses TRBV4-1 and TRBJ2-5, with D maybe TRBD2 (6 bases). The germline CDR1 and CDR2 sequences are MGHRA and YSYEKL. With 1 base removed from V and 2 bases from J, the gap between germline ends came to 11 bases. The CDR3 runs to 15 residues. In DNA form, the CDR3 reads TGCGCCAGCAGCCAAGTCCGGGGGTTACAAGAGACCCAGTACTTC. This encodes CASSQVRGLQETQYF.

The rearrangement joins TRBV6-5 to TRBJ2-1, with 15 bases aligning to TRBD2. The CDR3 has 15 residues. The germline gives CDR1 MNHEY, CDR2 SVGAGI. Germline trimming cut 6 bases from V and 9 bases from J; bases unmatched to any gene: 6. The CDR3 region is CASRGTSGGMSEQFF. CDR3 DNA: TGTGCCAGCAGGGGGACTAGCGGGGGGATGAGTGAGCAGTTCTTC.

J is TRBJ2-5 and V is TRBV5-8, with a tentative D call TRBD1 (5 bases). The CDR3 loop spans 15 amino acids. Per the germline V gene, CDR1 is SGHTS and CDR2 is YDEGEE. Trimming took 4 bases from V and 5 from J, leaving 18 bases between them. The CDR3 loop is CASSHNGNPGETQYF. In nucleotides, the CDR3 is TGTGCCAGCAGCCACAATGGAAACCCAGGGGAGACCCAGTACTTC.

CDR3 bases: TGCGCCAGCAGCCGATCATTCCTAGACGGGGCCGGGGAGCTGTTTTTT. As protein: CASSRSFLDGAGELFF. The chain carries TRBV4-1 and TRBJ2-2; maybe TRBD2 (5 bases). The CDR3 is 16 residues long. The V end was cut by 4 bases, the J end by 6 bases, with 18 bases between. CDR1 is MGHRA, CDR2 YSYEKL, per germline.

This chain connects TRBV4-1 to TRBJ2-5; D unresolved. Between the trimmed V and J ends, which lost 3 bases and 5 bases, there was a span of 25 bases. This CDR3 is 18 amino acids long. Germline-derived CDR1 and CDR2 are MGHRA and YSYEKL. CDR3 in DNA: TGCGCCAGCAGCCATCCACTACGGCGATCCCCTGGGTGGGAGACCCAGTACTTC. Protein product: CASSHPLRRSPGWETQYF.

This chain links TRBV4-2 with TRBJ2-3; TRBD2 matches at 7 bases. Losses at the gene ends were 0 bases for V and 7 bases for J; bases not matched to a gene: 4. Germline V lookup: CDR1 LGHNA, CDR2 YNFKEQ. The CDR3 is 14 residues long. The CDR3 coding sequence is TGTGCCAGCAGCCAAGAAGGACTAGTAAATACGCAGTATTTT. This sequence encodes CASSQEGLVNTQYF.

The chain's CDR3 is CASSQASGGSYEQYF. CDR3 sequence (DNA): TGTGCCAGCAGCCAAGCAAGTGGGGGGTCCTACGAGCAGTACTTC. The chain employs TRBV4-2 and TRBJ2-5, with D perhaps TRBD2 (6 bases). The J call may be mistaken, given a closer DNA end match to TRBJ2-7. CDR3 length equals 15 residues. CDR1 is LGHNA and CDR2 is YNFKEQ in the germline V gene.

The J gene is TRBJ2-1, the V gene TRBV5-6, with TRBD1 matching over 10 bases. Germline loops: CDR1 SGHDT, CDR2 YYEEEE. The CDR3 is 15 amino acids. V was pared by 4 bases and J by 7 bases, with 8 bases of the junction left unmatched. CDR3 residues: CASSRLGQGSNEQFF. CDR3 bases: TGTGCCAGCAGCCGGCTGGGACAGGGGTCGAATGAGCAGTTCTTC.

The chain combines TRBV2 with TRBJ2-7; 7 bases match TRBD1. CDR1 is SNHLY and CDR2 is FYNNEI in the germline V gene. This CDR3 spans 11 amino acids. V was pared by 5 bases and J by 9 bases, with 4 bases of the junction left unmatched. The CDR3 coding sequence is TGTGCCAGCAGTTCTACAGGGGTGCAGTACTTC. Its translation: CASSSTGVQYF.

CDR3 region: CASSPRGVTTDTQYF. CDR3 bases: TGTGCCAGTAGCCCCCGGGGAGTAACCACAGATACGCAGTATTTT. The chain couples TRBV19 to TRBJ2-3; TRBD2 might be the D (5 bases). The CDR3 contains 15 residues. Germline V gene sequence: CDR1 LNHDA, CDR2 SQIVND (reference sequence). V dropped 6 bases and J dropped 2 bases, with 15 bases sitting between them. Together with reference TRBV19 and TRBJ2-3, the CDR3 gives the full variable domain: DGGITQSPKYLFRKEGQNVTLSCEQNLNHDAMYWYRQDPGQGLRLIYYSQIVNDFQKGDIAEGYSVSREKKESFPLTVTSAQKNPTAFYLCASSPRGVTTDTQYFGPGTRLTVL.

The chain joins TRBV9 to TRBJ1-2, with TRBD1 identical over 7 bases. Per the germline V gene, CDR1 is SGDLS and CDR2 is YYNGEE. The trim removed 3 bases at V and 9 bases at J, leaving 8 bases unmatched. The CDR3 extends over 13 amino acids. The DNA for the CDR3 is TGTGCCAGCAGCGCAAGACAGGGATCGAGCTACACCTTC. This sequence encodes CASSARQGSSYTF.

The rearrangement joins TRBV9 to TRBJ2-7; D possibly corresponds to TRBD2 (6 bases). CDR3 length: 14 amino acids. Germline V lookup: CDR1 SGDLS, CDR2 YYNGEE. V was pared by 4 bases and J by 6 bases, with 17 bases between. DNA for the CDR3: TGTGCCAGCAGCCCCGCGGAGGGGCTCAGCGAGCAGTACTTC. It translates to CASSPAEGLSEQYF.

V and J are TRBV19 and TRBJ1-1, with 9 nucleotides matching TRBD1. Germline CDR1 is LNHDA and CDR2 is SQIVND (reference sequence). This CDR3 has 13 residues. V trimming: 4 bases; J trimming: 3 bases; junction bases outside the gene matches: 0. This CDR3 reads CASSRTGDTEAFF. The CDR3 nucleotides read TGTGCCAGTAGTAGGACAGGGGACACTGAAGCTTTCTTT. Based on the CDR3 plus reference TRBV19 and TRBJ1-1, the full variable domain is DGGITQSPKYLFRKEGQNVTLSCEQNLNHDAMYWYRQDPGQGLRLIYYSQIVNDFQKGDIAEGYSVSREKKESFPLTVTSAQKNPTAFYLCASSRTGDTEAFFGQGTRLTVV.

In this sample, this clone turned up a few times. The chain carries TRBV4-2 and TRBJ2-5, with a weak D call TRBD1 (6 bases). The germline gives CDR1 LGHNA, CDR2 YNFKEQ. CDR3 length equals 13 residues. V lost 0 bases and J 5 bases, leaving 7 bases between the germline ends. CDR3 in DNA: TGTGCCAGCAGCCAAGAAAGGGGGGAGACCCAGTACTTC. Protein sequence: CASSQERGETQYF.

The chain carries TRBV7-2 and TRBJ2-4; 8 bases agree with TRBD1. The V gene's germline CDR1 is SGHTA and CDR2 FQGNSA. The V gene end was trimmed by 0 bases and the J gene end by 4 bases; junction bases not matched to a gene: 8. The length of the CDR3 is 17 residues. This CDR3 is CASSLAQGQGAKNIQYF. The CDR3 bases are TGTGCCAGCAGCTTAGCGCAGGGTCAGGGGGCAAAAAACATTCAGTACTTC.

The chain couples TRBV4-1 to TRBJ2-1, with D possibly being TRBD2 (6 bases). CDR1 is MGHRA, CDR2 YSYEKL, per germline. The length of the CDR3 is 16 residues. With 3 bases removed from V and 7 bases from J, the gap between germline ends came to 19 bases. The CDR3 coding sequence is TGCGCCAGCAGCCAGGTCCAGATTAACGGGGGTAATGAGCAGTTCTTC. It specifies CASSQVQINGGNEQFF.